Listed below are T cell receptor beta chains from one sample, sequenced in a study of blood T cell repertoires in COVID-19. Method: immunoSEQ multiplex PCR; TCRdb's copy keeps in-frame clones and lacks some. The repertoire includes more than 400,000 clones, around 90% of them detected once, and around 0.7% sits in the top ten. What was sequenced was PBMCs or T cells enriched from blood (not recorded which). The receptors were gathered from a woman aged 18-29 years who had recovered from COVID-19. The CDR3 runs from the conserved cysteine through the conserved F or W. The order of the fields is clone size, D gene, J gene, V gene, CDR3 protein, CDR3 DNA. D genes are given only for firm matches. Only some rows state a clone size, as once, few, many or a class for expanded clones.

>.|.|TRBJ1-1|TRBV19
CASSIYGNTEAFF
TGTGCCAGTAGTATATACGGGAACACTGAAGCTTTCTTT
>.|TRBD1|TRBJ1-3|TRBV30
CAWSRGQENTIYF
TGTGCCTGGAGTAGGGGGCAGGAAAACACCATATATTTT
>once|.|TRBJ1-3|TRBV21-1
CASSKVGAGVGNTIYF
TGTGCCAGCAGCAAAGTTGGGGCAGGGGTAGGGAACACCATATATTTT
>.|.|TRBJ1-4|TRBV30
CAWSVSPGAATNEKLFF
TGTGCCTGGAGTGTATCCCCCGGCGCGGCAACTAATGAAAAACTGTTTTTT
>.|.|TRBJ2-3|TRBV5-1
CASSLTTSTDTQYF
TGCGCCAGCAGTTTGACGACTAGCACAGATACGCAGTATTTT
>.|TRBD1|TRBJ2-3|TRBV19
CASTLGGSTDTQYF
TGTGCCAGTACCCTAGGGGGCAGCACAGATACGCAGTATTTT
>.|.|TRBJ1-2|TRBV13
CASRRSQQEGVSYGYTF
TGTGCCAGCAGGCGAAGCCAACAGGAAGGGGTTTCCTATGGCTACACCTTC
>.|TRBD1|TRBJ1-2|TRBV28
CASSFSGQGYGYTF
TGTGCCAGCAGTTTTTCGGGACAGGGCTATGGCTACACCTTC
>few|.|TRBJ1-6|TRBV19
CASSRRTGTADSPLHF
TGTGCCAGTAGCAGACGGACCGGGACTGCGGATTCACCCCTCCACTTT
>.|.|TRBJ2-1|TRBV30
CARGRGWNLFF
TGTGCCCGAGGGAGAGGGTGGAATCTGTTCTTC
>.|.|TRBJ2-7|TRBV19
CASSIGGQLVSYEQYF
TGTGCCAGTAGTATAGGAGGACAACTCGTTTCCTACGAGCAGTACTTC
>once|TRBD2|TRBJ2-4|TRBV7-2
CASSLRAGDQTIQYF
TGTGCCAGCAGTTTAAGGGCGGGGGACCAGACCATTCAGTACTTC
>.|TRBD1|TRBJ1-2|TRBV28
CASSDRGGHGYTF
TGTGCCAGCAGTGACAGGGGAGGGCATGGCTACACCTTC
>.|.|TRBJ1-2|TRBV4-2
CASSQDQIREGYTF
TGTGCCAGCAGCCAAGATCAAATCAGGGAAGGCTACACCTTC
>.|.|TRBJ1-5|TRBV10-1
CASSEILRQGQPQHF
TGCGCCAGCAGTGAGATTCTTCGCCAGGGCCAGCCCCAGCATTTT
>many|TRBD1|TRBJ2-1|TRBV6-4
CASSEEEGQYHEQFF
TGTGCCAGCAGTGAGGAAGAGGGACAGTATCATGAGCAGTTCTTC
>.|TRBD2|TRBJ2-1|TRBV12-5
CASGFSSGGQGEQFF
TGTGCTAGTGGTTTTTCTAGCGGGGGGCAGGGTGAGCAGTTCTTC
>.|.|TRBJ1-4|TRBV2
CASSSGEPGEKLFF
TGTGCCAGCAGCTCAGGAGAGCCGGGGGAAAAACTGTTTTTT
>.|TRBD2|TRBJ2-1|TRBV6-2/TRBV6-3
CASSYLSGSGLAGFNEQFF
TGTGCCAGCAGTTACCTGTCGGGCAGTGGGCTAGCGGGATTCAATGAGCAGTTCTTC
>.|.|TRBJ1-2|TRBV20-1
CSASMGANNYGYTF
TGCAGTGCTAGTATGGGGGCCAATAACTATGGCTACACCTTC
>.|.|TRBJ2-7|TRBV5-1
CASSLAGQGSSYEQYF
TGCGCCAGCAGCTTGGCCGGCCAGGGGAGCTCCTACGAGCAGTACTTC